The present T cell receptor beta chain was sequenced within a study of T cell repertoires in cytomegalovirus infection. TCRdb ran MiXCR on the reads and lists one entry per CDR3 protein. The repertoire consists of some 700,000 distinct CDR3 sequences, with roughly 30% occurring once and the leading ten covering about 20%. Regarding the study as a whole: In two of eight donors, the top clonotype was HLA-C-restricted CMV-specific.

The germline V gene encodes CDR1 SGHVT and CDR2 SQSDAQ. CDR3 length equals 14 residues. J lost 7 bases, V lost 2 bases, and 3 bases had no gene match. On this clonotype itself: Antigen unknown.

This chain joins TRBV7-4 and TRBJ1-1, with 11 bases aligning to TRBD1. This receptor was taken from a human donor in good health (CMV status not recorded). Some clones in this sample may be carry-over from other donors' samples. The sequenced sample was cultured PBMCs, obtained from culture after CMV antigen stimulation. The CDR3 DNA sequence: TGTGCCAGCAGCTTACGGGGGACAGGGGGTGAAGCTTTCTTT. Its translation: CASSLRGTGGEAFF.